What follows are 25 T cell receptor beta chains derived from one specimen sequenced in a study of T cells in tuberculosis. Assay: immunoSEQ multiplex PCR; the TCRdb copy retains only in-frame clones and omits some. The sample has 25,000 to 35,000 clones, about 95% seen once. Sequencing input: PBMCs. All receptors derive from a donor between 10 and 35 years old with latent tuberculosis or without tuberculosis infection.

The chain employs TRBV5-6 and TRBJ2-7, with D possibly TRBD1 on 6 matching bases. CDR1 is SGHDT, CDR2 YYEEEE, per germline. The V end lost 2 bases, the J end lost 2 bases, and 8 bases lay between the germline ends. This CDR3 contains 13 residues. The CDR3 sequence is CASSFQGPYEQYF. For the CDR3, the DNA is TGTGCCAGCAGCTTTCAGGGGCCCTACGAGCAGTACTTC.

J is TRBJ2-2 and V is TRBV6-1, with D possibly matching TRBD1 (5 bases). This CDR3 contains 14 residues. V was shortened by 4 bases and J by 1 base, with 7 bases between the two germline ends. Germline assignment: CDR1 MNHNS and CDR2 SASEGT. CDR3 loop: CASSGQRNTGELFF. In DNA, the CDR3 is TGTGCCAGCAGTGGACAGAGGAACACCGGGGAGCTGTTTTTT.

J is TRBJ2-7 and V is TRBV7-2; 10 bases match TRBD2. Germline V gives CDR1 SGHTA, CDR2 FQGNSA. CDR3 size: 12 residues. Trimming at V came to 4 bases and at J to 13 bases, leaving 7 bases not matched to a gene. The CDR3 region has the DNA TGTGCCAGCAGCTCGGGACTAGCGAGTCCCTACTTC. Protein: CASSSGLASPYF.

The CDR3 DNA reads TGCGCCAGCAGCCCAACCCCAAGCGGGAGTAGAGATACGCAGTATTTT. Its protein is CASSPTPSGSRDTQYF. The chain is built from TRBV5-1 and TRBJ2-3; 8 bases align to TRBD2. V lost 4 bases and J lost 5; bases outside the gene matches: 12. CDR1 is SGHRS, CDR2 YFSETQ, per germline. The CDR3 consists of 16 residues.

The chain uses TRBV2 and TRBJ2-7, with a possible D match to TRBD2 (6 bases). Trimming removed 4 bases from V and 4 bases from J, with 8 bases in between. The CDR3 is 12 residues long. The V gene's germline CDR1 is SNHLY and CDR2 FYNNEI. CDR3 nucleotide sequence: TGTGCCAGCAGTGGCCTAGCGTACGAGCAGTACTTC. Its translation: CASSGLAYEQYF.

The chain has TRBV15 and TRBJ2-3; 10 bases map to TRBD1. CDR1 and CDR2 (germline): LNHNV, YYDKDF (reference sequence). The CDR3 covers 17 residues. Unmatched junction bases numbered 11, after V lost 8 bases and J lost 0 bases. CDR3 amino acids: CATPAGRDRGSTDTQYF. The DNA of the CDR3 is TGTGCCACCCCCGCAGGCCGGGACAGGGGTAGCACAGATACGCAGTATTTT.

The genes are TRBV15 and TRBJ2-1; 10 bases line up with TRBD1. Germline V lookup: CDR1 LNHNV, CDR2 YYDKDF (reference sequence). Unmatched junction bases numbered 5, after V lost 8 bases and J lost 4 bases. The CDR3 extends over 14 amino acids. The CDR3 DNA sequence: TGTGCCACCGGGAGGGACAGGGGTTACAATGAGCAGTTCTTC. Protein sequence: CATGRDRGYNEQFF. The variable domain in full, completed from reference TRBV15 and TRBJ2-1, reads DAMVIQNPRYQVTQFGKPVTLSCSQTLNHNVMYWYQQKSSQAPKLLFHYYDKDFNNEADTPDNFQSRRPNTSFCFLDIRSPGLGDTAMYLCATGRDRGYNEQFFGPGTRLTVL.

The CDR3 bases are TGTGCCAGCAGTTTATCGAGGGCCTACTACGAGCAGTACTTC. Its translation is CASSLSRAYYEQYF. The V gene is TRBV27, the J gene TRBJ2-7; tentatively, D is TRBD2 (5 bases). Germline CDR1 reads MNHEY; CDR2 reads SMNVEV (reference sequence). Trimming pared 0 bases from V and 3 bases from J, leaving 9 bases between. The CDR3 is 14 residues long.

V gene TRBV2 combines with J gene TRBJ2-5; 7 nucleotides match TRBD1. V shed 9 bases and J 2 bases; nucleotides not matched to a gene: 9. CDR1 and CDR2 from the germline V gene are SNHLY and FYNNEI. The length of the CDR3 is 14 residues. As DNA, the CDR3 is TGTGCCAGAGCGACGGGGACAGTTCAAGAGACCCAGTACTTC. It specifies CARATGTVQETQYF.

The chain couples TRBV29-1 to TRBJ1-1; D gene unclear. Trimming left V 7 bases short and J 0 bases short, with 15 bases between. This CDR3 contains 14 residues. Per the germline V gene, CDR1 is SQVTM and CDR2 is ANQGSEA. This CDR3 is CSAPTAGVNTEAFF. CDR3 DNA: TGCAGCGCCCCAACCGCCGGGGTGAACACTGAAGCTTTCTTT.

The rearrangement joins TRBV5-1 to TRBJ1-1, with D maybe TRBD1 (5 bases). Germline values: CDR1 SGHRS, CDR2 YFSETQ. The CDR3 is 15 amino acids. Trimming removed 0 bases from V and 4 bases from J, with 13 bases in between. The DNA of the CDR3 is TGCGCCAGCAGCTTGGGTTCTCTAGGGGTCACTGAAGCTTTCTTT. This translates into CASSLGSLGVTEAFF.

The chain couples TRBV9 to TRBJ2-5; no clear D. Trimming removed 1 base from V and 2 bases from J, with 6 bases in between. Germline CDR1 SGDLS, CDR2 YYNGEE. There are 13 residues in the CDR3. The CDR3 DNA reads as TGTGCCAGCAGCGTAAACTCTCAAGAGACCCAGTACTTC. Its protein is CASSVNSQETQYF.

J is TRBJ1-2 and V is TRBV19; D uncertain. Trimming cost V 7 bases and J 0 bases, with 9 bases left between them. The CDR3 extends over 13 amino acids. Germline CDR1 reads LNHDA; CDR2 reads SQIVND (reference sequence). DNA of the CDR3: TGTGCCAGTAACACACCAGCTAACTATGGCTACACCTTC. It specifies CASNTPANYGYTF.

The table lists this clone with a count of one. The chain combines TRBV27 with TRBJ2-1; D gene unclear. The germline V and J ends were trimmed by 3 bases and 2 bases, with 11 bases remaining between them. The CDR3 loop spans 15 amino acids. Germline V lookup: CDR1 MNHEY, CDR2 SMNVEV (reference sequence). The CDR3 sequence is CASSLKEAPYNEQFF. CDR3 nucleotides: TGTGCCAGCAGTTTGAAAGAAGCGCCCTACAATGAGCAGTTCTTC.

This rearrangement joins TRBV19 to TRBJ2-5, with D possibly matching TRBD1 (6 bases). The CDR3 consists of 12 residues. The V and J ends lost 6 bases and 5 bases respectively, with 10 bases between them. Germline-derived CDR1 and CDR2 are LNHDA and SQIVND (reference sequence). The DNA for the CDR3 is TGTGCCAGTAGGGACAGTGTGGAGACCCAGTACTTC. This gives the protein CASRDSVETQYF.

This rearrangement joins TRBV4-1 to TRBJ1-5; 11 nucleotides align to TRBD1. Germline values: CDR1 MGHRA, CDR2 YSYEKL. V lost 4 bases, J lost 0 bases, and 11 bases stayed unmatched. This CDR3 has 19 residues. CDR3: CASSPRTDRGQLSNQPQHF. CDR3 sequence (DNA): TGCGCCAGCAGCCCTCGGACGGACAGGGGGCAACTTAGCAATCAGCCCCAGCATTTT.

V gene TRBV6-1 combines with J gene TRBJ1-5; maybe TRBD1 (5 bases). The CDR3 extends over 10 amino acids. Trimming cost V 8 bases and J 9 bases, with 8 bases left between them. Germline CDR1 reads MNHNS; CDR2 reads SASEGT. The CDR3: CASRGGPQHF. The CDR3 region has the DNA TGTGCCAGCCGCGGGGGGCCCCAGCATTTT.

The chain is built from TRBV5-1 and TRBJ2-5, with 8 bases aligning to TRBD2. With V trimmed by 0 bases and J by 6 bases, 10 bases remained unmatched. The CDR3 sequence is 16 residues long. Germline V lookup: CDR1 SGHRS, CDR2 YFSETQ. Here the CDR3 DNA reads TGCGCCAGCAGCTTGGCCGCCGGGGGGGTTGGAAAGACCCAGTACTTC. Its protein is CASSLAAGGVGKTQYF.

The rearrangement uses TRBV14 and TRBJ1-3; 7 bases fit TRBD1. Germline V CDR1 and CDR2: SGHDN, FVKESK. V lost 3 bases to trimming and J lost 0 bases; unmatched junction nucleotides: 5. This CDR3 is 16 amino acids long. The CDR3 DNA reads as TGTGCCAGCAGCCACCGAGGGACAGACTCTGGAAACACCATATATTTT. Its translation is CASSHRGTDSGNTIYF.

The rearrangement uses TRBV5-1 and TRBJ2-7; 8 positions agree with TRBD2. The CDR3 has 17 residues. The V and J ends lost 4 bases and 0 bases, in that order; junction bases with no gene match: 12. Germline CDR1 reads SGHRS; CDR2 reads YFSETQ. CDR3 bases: TGCGCCAGCAGCCCCGGGTGGGCGGGAGGTAGCTCCTACGAGCAGTACTTC. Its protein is CASSPGWAGGSSYEQYF. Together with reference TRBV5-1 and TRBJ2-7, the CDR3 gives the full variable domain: KAGVTQTPRYLIKTRGQQVTLSCSPISGHRSVSWYQQTPGQGLQFLFEYFSETQRNKGNFPGRFSGRQFSNSRSEMNVSTLELGDSALYLCASSPGWAGGSSYEQYFGPGTRLTVT.

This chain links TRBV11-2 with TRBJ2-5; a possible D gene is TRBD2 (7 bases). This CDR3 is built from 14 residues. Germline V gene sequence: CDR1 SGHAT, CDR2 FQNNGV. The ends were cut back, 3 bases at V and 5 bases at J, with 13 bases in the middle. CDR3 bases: TGTGCCAGCAGCTTGAGGGGGGGCTGGGAGACCCAGTACTTC. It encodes CASSLRGGWETQYF.

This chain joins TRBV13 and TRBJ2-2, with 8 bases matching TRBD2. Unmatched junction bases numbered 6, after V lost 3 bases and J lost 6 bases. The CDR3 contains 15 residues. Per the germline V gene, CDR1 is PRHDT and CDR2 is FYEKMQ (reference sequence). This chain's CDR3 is CASSFGGVNAGELFF. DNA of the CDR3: TGTGCCAGCAGCTTCGGGGGGGTCAACGCCGGGGAGCTGTTTTTT.

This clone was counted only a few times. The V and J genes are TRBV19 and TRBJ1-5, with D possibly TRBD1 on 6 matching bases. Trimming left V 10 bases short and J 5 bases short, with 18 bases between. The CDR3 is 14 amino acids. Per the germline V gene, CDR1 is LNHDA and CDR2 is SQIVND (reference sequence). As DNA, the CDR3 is TGTGCCACCCAGGGGTATTCTGGCTATCAGCCCCAGCATTTT. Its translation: CATQGYSGYQPQHF.

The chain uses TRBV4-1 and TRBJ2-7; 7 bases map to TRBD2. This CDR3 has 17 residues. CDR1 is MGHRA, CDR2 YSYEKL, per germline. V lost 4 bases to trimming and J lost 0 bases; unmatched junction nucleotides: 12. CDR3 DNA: TGCGCCAGCAGCCGACCGTCTAGCGGAGGATCCTCCTACGAGCAGTACTTC. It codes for CASSRPSSGGSSYEQYF.

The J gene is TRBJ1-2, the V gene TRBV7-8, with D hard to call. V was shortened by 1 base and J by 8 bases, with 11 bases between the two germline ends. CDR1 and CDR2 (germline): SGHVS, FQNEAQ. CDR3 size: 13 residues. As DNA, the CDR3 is TGTGCCAGCAGCTTAGGATCCGGCGGCGGCTACACCTTC. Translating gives CASSLGSGGGYTF.